Listed below are T cell receptor beta chains from one sample, sequenced in a study of blood T cell repertoires in COVID-19. Generated by immunoSEQ multiplex PCR, the TCRdb table keeps only in-frame clones and is missing some. The repertoire holds about 140,000 clones, with 65% to 85% as singletons. The sequenced sample was peripheral blood. Receptor source: a man between 25 and 39 years old with COVID-19, enrolled during active disease. The CDR3 runs from the conserved cysteine through the conserved F or W. Each record gives: J gene, CDR3 length, clone size, V gene, D gene, CDR3 protein, CDR3 DNA. The D gene is left open where the match is weak. Size values are once, few and many counts, or a class for expanded clones, and some rows have none.

TRBJ1-2 15 NA TRBV28 NA CASTEATGRIYGYTF TGTGCCAGCACTGAGGCGACTGGAAGAATATATGGCTACACCTTC
TRBJ2-1 14 NA TRBV29-1 NA CSHSGEATYNEQFF TGCAGCCACAGTGGGGAGGCCACCTACAATGAGCAGTTCTTC
TRBJ2-7 15 few TRBV2 TRBD1 CASSPGTVRSYEQYF TGTGCCAGCAGCCCCGGGACAGTCCGCTCCTACGAGCAGTACTTC
TRBJ1-1 13 NA TRBV6-5 NA CASTALQNTEAFF TGTGCCAGCACCGCTTTACAGAACACTGAAGCTTTCTTT
TRBJ2-1 12 once TRBV7-2 TRBD1 CASSSRQGEQFF TGTGCCAGCAGCTCAAGACAGGGTGAGCAGTTCTTC
TRBJ1-6 15 once TRBV7-2 TRBD1 CASSSRQGINSPLHF TGTGCCAGCAGCTCCCGACAGGGAATCAATTCACCCCTCCACTTT
TRBJ2-1 17 NA TRBV5-6 TRBD2 CASSSYSGTSGVLEQFF TGTGCCAGCAGCTCTTATTCCGGGACTAGCGGGGTTCTGGAGCAGTTCTTC
TRBJ1-2 15 NA TRBV19 TRBD1 CASTSEGARVYGYTF TGTGCCAGTACCTCGGAGGGGGCGCGGGTCTATGGCTACACCTTC
TRBJ2-2 16 NA TRBV2 TRBD1 CASLQQGAKNTGELFF TGTGCCAGCTTACAACAGGGGGCGAAGAACACCGGGGAGCTGTTTTTT
TRBJ2-1 18 few TRBV5-6 TRBD2 CASSFGTSGRRRGNEQFF TGTGCCAGCAGCTTCGGGACTAGCGGGAGGCGGCGGGGGAATGAGCAGTTCTTC
TRBJ2-3 12 NA TRBV10-1 NA CASSESYVTQYF TGCGCCAGCAGTGAGTCCTACGTAACGCAGTATTTT
TRBJ1-1 13 few TRBV2 NA CASSQQENTEAFF TGTGCCAGCAGTCAACAGGAAAACACTGAAGCTTTCTTT
TRBJ1-4 19 NA TRBV27 NA CASSLFGLVTGQTNEKLFF TGTGCCAGCAGTTTATTCGGCCTCGTCACAGGGCAAACTAATGAAAAACTGTTTTTT
TRBJ2-5 12 NA TRBV19 TRBD2 CASSLGAGAQYF TGTGCCAGTAGTTTAGGTGCGGGGGCCCAGTACTTC
TRBJ2-1 14 few TRBV19 TRBD2 CASSINRGGNEQFF TGTGCCAGTAGTATTAATCGGGGAGGGAATGAGCAGTTCTTC
TRBJ1-1 13 NA TRBV19 NA CASTRTRNTEAFF TGTGCCAGTACTCGGACAAGGAACACTGAAGCTTTCTTT
TRBJ1-1 13 NA TRBV29-1 TRBD1 CSVCRGSNTEAFF TGCAGCGTTTGCAGGGGGTCCAACACTGAAGCTTTCTTT
TRBJ2-7 12 NA TRBV5-1 NA CASSLSTYEQYF TGCGCCAGCAGCTTATCAACCTACGAGCAGTACTTC
TRBJ2-5 16 NA TRBV18 TRBD2 CASSPLGLAGRETQYF TGTGCCAGCTCACCACTCGGACTAGCGGGAAGGGAGACCCAGTACTTC
TRBJ1-6 15 NA TRBV7-9 TRBD1 CASSLAGQGGSPLHF TGTGCCAGCAGCTTAGCGGGACAGGGCGGCTCACCCCTCCACTTT
TRBJ1-5 14 NA TRBV4-1 NA CASSQEGSRQPQHF TGCGCCAGCAGCCAAGAGGGCAGTAGGCAGCCCCAGCATTTT
TRBJ1-5 14 few TRBV29-1 TRBD1 CSVSPGQGGQPQHF TGCAGCGTTAGTCCGGGACAGGGCGGTCAGCCCCAGCATTTT
TRBJ2-2 17 NA TRBV28 TRBD2 CASVSRLVAGAPGELFF TGTGCCAGCGTTTCTAGACTGGTAGCGGGAGCACCCGGGGAGCTGTTTTTT
TRBJ2-1 15 NA TRBV2 NA CASRPDSSSYNEQFF TGTGCCAGCAGGCCGGACTCCAGCTCCTACAATGAGCAGTTCTTC
TRBJ2-2 14 NA TRBV6-4 NA CASSEQADTGELFF TGTGCCAGCAGTGAGCAGGCAGACACCGGGGAGCTGTTTTTT
TRBJ2-5 14 once TRBV10-1 NA CASSAGTSGETQYF TGCGCCAGCAGCGCCGGGACTTCAGGGGAGACCCAGTACTTC
TRBJ2-3 17 NA TRBV3-1/TRBV3-2 TRBD2 CASSQRGLAGGRDTQYF TGTGCCAGCAGCCAACGGGGACTAGCGGGAGGAAGAGATACGCAGTATTTT
TRBJ2-3 14 NA TRBV25-1 NA CASSGGLPTDTQYF TGTGCCAGCAGTGGGGGACTGCCCACAGATACGCAGTATTTT
TRBJ2-3 16 many TRBV6-5 NA CASSYSPQTSTDTQYF TGTGCCAGCAGTTACTCCCCTCAAACTAGCACAGATACGCAGTATTTT
TRBJ2-1 16 NA TRBV24-1 NA CATSDLGTTSYNEQFF TGTGCCACCAGTGATCTTGGTACTACCTCTTACAATGAGCAGTTCTTC
TRBJ1-1 13 NA TRBV28 NA CASSFPRDTEAFF TGTGCCAGCAGTTTCCCAAGAGACACTGAAGCTTTCTTT
TRBJ2-3 16 NA TRBV15 TRBD1 CATSSARGRMMDTQYF TGTGCCACCAGCAGTGCCAGGGGGCGAATGATGGATACGCAGTATTTT
TRBJ1-5 14 NA TRBV28 TRBD1 CASSAGQKDQPQHF TGTGCCAGCAGTGCGGGACAGAAGGATCAGCCCCAGCATTTT
TRBJ2-3 14 NA TRBV28 NA CASSSGTHTDTQYF TGTGCCAGCAGTTCCGGGACACACACAGATACGCAGTATTTT
TRBJ2-5 15 NA TRBV6-6 TRBD2 CASSRVTSFQETQYF TGTGCCAGCAGTCGCGTGACTAGCTTCCAAGAGACCCAGTACTTC
TRBJ1-2 13 NA TRBV28 NA CASSLSPNYGYTF TGTGCCAGCAGTTTATCTCCTAACTATGGCTACACCTTC
TRBJ2-3 16 NA TRBV9 NA CASSVEGVGSTDTQYF TGTGCCAGCAGCGTAGAGGGGGTCGGGAGCACAGATACGCAGTATTTT
TRBJ2-2 14 NA TRBV7-2 NA CASSLVRSAGELFF TGTGCCAGCAGCTTAGTGCGATCCGCCGGGGAGCTGTTTTTT
TRBJ2-3 13 NA TRBV21-1 NA CASSKQGIDTQYF TGTGCCAGCAGCAAACAGGGCATAGATACGCAGTATTTT
TRBJ2-5 15 NA TRBV5-4 NA CASSSSGHFQETQYF TGTGCCAGCAGCTCATCGGGTCACTTCCAAGAGACCCAGTACTTC
TRBJ1-6 16 once TRBV28 NA CASSFFKGPTNSPLHF TGTGCCAGCAGTTTCTTTAAGGGGCCGACTAATTCACCCCTCCACTTT
TRBJ2-1 13 NA TRBV3-1/TRBV3-2 NA CASSPLAYNEQFF TGTGCCAGCAGCCCTCTAGCGTACAATGAGCAGTTCTTC
TRBJ2-7 15 NA TRBV4-1 NA CASSQGAGNTYEQYF TGCGCCAGCAGCCAAGGGGCAGGAAATACCTACGAGCAGTACTTC
TRBJ1-5 19 NA TRBV19 NA CASSINSAGRGYSNQPQHF TGTGCCAGTAGTATTAACTCGGCGGGCAGGGGCTATAGCAATCAGCCCCAGCATTTT
TRBJ2-2 16 NA TRBV19 TRBD2 CASSPLAGAPTGELFF TGTGCCAGTAGTCCACTAGCGGGAGCCCCCACCGGGGAGCTGTTTTTT
TRBJ1-3 15 NA TRBV15 NA CATSRDRSSGNTIYF TGTGCCACCAGCAGAGATCGGAGCTCTGGAAACACCATATATTTT
TRBJ1-6 15 NA TRBV29-1 TRBD1 CSVAPVQGTVSPLHF TGCAGCGTTGCCCCCGTACAGGGGACGGTGTCACCCCTCCACTTT